This T cell receptor beta chain was captured by sequencing in a study of blood T cell repertoires in COVID-19. Germline V gives CDR1 LNHDA, CDR2 SQIVND (reference sequence). V was cut by 6 bases and J by 5 bases, with 25 bases left in between. The CDR3 spans 17 residues. In the source study's methods: Using reference gene primer amplification, nucleated cell counts were estimated. The assay was immunoSEQ multiplex PCR, and TCRdb's table has in-frame clones only and misses some. V and J calls and clone size are copied from that table; D and trimming were computed from the DNA. The sample contains 250,000 to 350,000 clones, roughly 86% of which appear only once. Ages ranged from 18 to 89 years, with residence in approximately 25 US areas. Grouping used clinical history reported by participants in a survey and questionnaire. Cohort 3 donors counted as recovered after two negative PCRs, clearance, or resolved symptoms.

Material for sequencing was PBMCs or T cells enriched from blood (not recorded which). This chain joins TRBV19 and TRBJ1-1, with a possible D match to TRBD1 (5 bases). The sequence was obtained from a woman younger than 35 who had recovered from COVID-19. CDR3 loop: CASRPLQGRGGGTEAFF. CDR3 coding DNA: TGTGCCAGTAGACCACTTCAGGGTAGGGGTGGGGGGACTGAAGCTTTCTTT.